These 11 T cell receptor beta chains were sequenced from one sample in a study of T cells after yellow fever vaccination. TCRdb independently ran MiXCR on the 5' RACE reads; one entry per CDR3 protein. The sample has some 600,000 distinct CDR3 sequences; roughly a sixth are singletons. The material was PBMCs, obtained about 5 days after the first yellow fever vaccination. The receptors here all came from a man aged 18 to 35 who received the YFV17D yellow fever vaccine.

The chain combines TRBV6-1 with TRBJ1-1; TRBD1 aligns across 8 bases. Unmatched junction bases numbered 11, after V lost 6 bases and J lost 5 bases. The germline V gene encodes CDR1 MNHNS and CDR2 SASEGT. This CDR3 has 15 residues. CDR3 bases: TGTGCCAGCAGATCTTTGGGAACAGGGGGAACTGAAGCTTTCTTT. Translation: CASRSLGTGGTEAFF.

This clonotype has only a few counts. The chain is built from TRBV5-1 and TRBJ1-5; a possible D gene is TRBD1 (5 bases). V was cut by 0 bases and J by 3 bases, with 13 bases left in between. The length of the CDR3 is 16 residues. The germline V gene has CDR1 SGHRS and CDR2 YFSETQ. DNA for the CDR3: TGCGCCAGCAGCTTGGAGGGGCCTCCCTTCAATCAGCCCCAGCATTTT. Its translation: CASSLEGPPFNQPQHF.

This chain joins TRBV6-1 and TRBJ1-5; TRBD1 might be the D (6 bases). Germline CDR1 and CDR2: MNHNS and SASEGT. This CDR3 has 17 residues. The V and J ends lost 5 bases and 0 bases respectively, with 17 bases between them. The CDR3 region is CASSIRGAAYSNQPQHF. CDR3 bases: TGTGCCAGCAGTATAAGGGGGGCTGCTTATAGCAATCAGCCCCAGCATTTT.

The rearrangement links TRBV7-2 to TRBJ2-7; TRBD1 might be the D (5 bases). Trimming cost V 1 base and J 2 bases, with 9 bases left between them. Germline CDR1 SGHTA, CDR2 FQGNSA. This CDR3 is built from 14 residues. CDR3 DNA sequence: TGTGCCAGCAGCTTAGGAATAGGGGCCTACGAGCAGTACGTC. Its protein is CASSLGIGAYEQYV.

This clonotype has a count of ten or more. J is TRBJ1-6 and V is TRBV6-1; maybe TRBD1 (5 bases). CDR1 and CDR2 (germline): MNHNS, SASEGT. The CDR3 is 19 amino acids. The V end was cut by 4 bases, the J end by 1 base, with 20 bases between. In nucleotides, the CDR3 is TGTGCCAGCAGTGGACCGGCGGGGCGAATAAGATCCTATAATTCACCCCTCCACTTT. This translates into CASSGPAGRIRSYNSPLHF.

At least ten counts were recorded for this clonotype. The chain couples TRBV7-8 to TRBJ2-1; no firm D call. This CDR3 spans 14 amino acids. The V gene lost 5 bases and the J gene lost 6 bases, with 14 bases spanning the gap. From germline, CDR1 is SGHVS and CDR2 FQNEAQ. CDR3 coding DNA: TGTGCCAGCAGCCCCCACCTCCAGGCCAATGAGCAGTTCTTC. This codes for CASSPHLQANEQFF.

The CDR3, as DNA: TGCGCCAGCAGAAGGGACATGGAAGAGACCCAGTACTTC. Protein product: CASRRDMEETQYF. V is TRBV5-1 and J is TRBJ2-5; TRBD1 might be the D (6 bases). Per the germline V gene, CDR1 is SGHRS and CDR2 is YFSETQ. The CDR3 has 13 residues. V was pared by 5 bases and J by 3 bases, with 11 bases between.

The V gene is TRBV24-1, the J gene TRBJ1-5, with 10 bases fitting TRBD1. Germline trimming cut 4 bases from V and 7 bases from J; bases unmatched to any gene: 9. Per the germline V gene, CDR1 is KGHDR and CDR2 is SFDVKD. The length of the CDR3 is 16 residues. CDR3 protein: CATSDQGTGVGQPQHF. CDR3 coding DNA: TGTGCCACCAGTGACCAAGGGACAGGGGTTGGCCAGCCCCAGCATTTT.

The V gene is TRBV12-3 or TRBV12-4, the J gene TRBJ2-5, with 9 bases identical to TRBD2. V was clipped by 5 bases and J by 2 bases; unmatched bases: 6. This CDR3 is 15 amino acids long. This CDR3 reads CASSILTSGQETQYF. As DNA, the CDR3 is TGTGCCAGCAGTATCTTGACTAGCGGACAAGAGACCCAGTACTTC.

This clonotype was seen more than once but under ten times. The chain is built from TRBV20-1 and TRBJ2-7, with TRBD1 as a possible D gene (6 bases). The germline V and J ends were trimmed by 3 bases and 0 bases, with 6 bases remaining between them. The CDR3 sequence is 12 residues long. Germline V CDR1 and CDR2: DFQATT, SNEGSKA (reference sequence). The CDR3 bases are TGCAGTGCTAGGGACAGCTCCTACGAGCAGTACTTC. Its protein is CSARDSSYEQYF.

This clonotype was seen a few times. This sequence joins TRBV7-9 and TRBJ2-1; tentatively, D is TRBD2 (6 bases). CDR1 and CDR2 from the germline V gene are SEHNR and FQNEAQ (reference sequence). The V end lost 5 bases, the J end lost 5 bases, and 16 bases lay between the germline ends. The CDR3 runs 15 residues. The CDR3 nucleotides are TGTGCCAGCAGCGGGCGGGGAGCTATTAACAATGAGCAGTTCTTC. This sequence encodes CASSGRGAINNEQFF.